One sample yielded the 3 T cell receptor beta chains listed below, sequenced in a study of blood T cell repertoires in COVID-19. Sequencing was performed with immunoSEQ multiplex PCR; in TCRdb, only in-frame clones are kept and a portion is missing. The sample contains about 62,000 clones, around 87% of which appear only once. The sample comprised peripheral blood. The origin of the receptors is a woman between 55 and 75 years old with COVID-19, enrolled during active disease.

This clone showed up just a few times. The chain has TRBV7-2 and TRBJ1-5; D gene unclear. Trimming took 5 bases from V and 4 from J, leaving 18 bases between them. The CDR3 has 16 amino acids. Germline CDR1 SGHTA, CDR2 FQGNSA. The CDR3 coding sequence is TGTGCCAGCAGCGTAAACCGGCTCCCTAGGAATCAGCCCCAGCATTTT. It translates to CASSVNRLPRNQPQHF.

The chain uses TRBV3-1 (or the pseudogene TRBV3-2) and TRBJ2-2, with 7 bases aligning to TRBD1. The CDR3 loop spans 16 amino acids. With V trimmed by 4 bases and J by 0 bases, 5 bases remained unmatched. CDR1 is LGHDT, CDR2 YNNKEL, per germline (reference sequence). CDR3 region: CASSRLGQANTGELFF. Here the CDR3 DNA reads TGTGCCAGCAGCCGATTAGGACAGGCGAACACCGGGGAGCTGTTTTTT.

V is TRBV27 and J is TRBJ1-6; a possible D gene is TRBD1 (5 bases). V gave up 5 bases and J gave up 3 bases, with 11 bases separating them. Germline V gene sequence: CDR1 MNHEY, CDR2 SMNVEV (reference sequence). The CDR3 covers 15 residues. The CDR3 DNA reads as TGTGCCAGCAGTCCGACAGTTCGCTATAATTCACCCCTCCACTTT. It encodes CASSPTVRYNSPLHF.